Below are 19 T cell receptor beta chains sequenced from a single sample in a study of T cell responses to AZD1222 COVID-19 vaccine. Sequencing used immunoSEQ multiplex PCR; TCRdb keeps in-frame clones, though not all of them. The table has 180,000 or so clones, about 93% seen once. Sequencing was performed on peripheral blood, taken 28 days after the second AZD1222 dose. The receptors were gathered from an adult who received the AZD1222 COVID-19 vaccine.

The CDR3: CASSTSSTDTQYF. The CDR3 DNA sequence: TGCGCCAGCAGCACCTCCAGCACAGATACGCAGTATTTT. V gene TRBV5-1 combines with J gene TRBJ2-3; D is unresolved. Germline-derived CDR1 and CDR2 are SGHRS and YFSETQ. This CDR3 has 13 residues. The germline V and J ends were trimmed by 4 bases and 0 bases, with 6 bases remaining between them.

The chain couples TRBV19 to TRBJ2-7; the D gene could be TRBD1 or TRBD2 (5 bases each). In germline, CDR1 is LNHDA, CDR2 SQIVND (reference sequence). The ends were cut back, 1 base at V and 5 bases at J, with 12 bases in the middle. The CDR3 extends over 14 amino acids. CDR3 sequence: CASSIGAGTHEQYF. The CDR3 region has the DNA TGTGCCAGTAGTATAGGGGCAGGGACCCACGAGCAGTACTTC.

The V gene is TRBV19, the J gene TRBJ2-3; D possibly corresponds to TRBD2 (5 bases). Per germline, CDR1 LNHDA and CDR2 SQIVND (reference sequence). V was cut by 11 bases and J by 0 bases, with 12 bases left in between. CDR3 length: 13 amino acids. CDR3 in amino acids: CAAREPSTDTQYF. CDR3 DNA: TGTGCCGCGAGGGAGCCTAGCACAGATACGCAGTATTTT.

CDR3 bases: TGTGCCAGCAGCCCCCGGGGGGGATCATCCGAGCAGTACTTC. It is translated as CASSPRGGSSEQYF. The J gene is TRBJ2-7, the V gene TRBV11-2, with 8 positions matching TRBD2. The CDR3 runs to 14 residues. The germline V gene encodes CDR1 SGHAT and CDR2 FQNNGV. V shed 5 bases, J shed 6 bases, and the junction held 9 bases outside the gene matches.

V and J are TRBV24-1 and TRBJ2-2; D uncertain. Trimming stripped 3 bases from V and 8 bases from J, with 18 bases between. The CDR3 sequence is 16 residues long. The germline CDR1 and CDR2 sequences are KGHDR and SFDVKD. The CDR3 region is CATSDPGLPPVGELFF. CDR3 in DNA: TGTGCCACCAGTGATCCCGGGCTACCCCCGGTGGGGGAGCTGTTTTTT.

The chain is built from TRBV24-1 and TRBJ2-3, with D perhaps being TRBD1 or TRBD2 (5 bases each). Germline CDR1 reads KGHDR; CDR2 reads SFDVKD. The V end was cut by 5 bases, the J end by 3 bases, with 17 bases between. The CDR3 consists of 16 residues. The CDR3 region is CATSGGSGATTDTQYF. Written as DNA, the CDR3 is TGTGCCACCAGTGGGGGGAGCGGAGCTACAACAGATACGCAGTATTTT.

This sequence joins TRBV6-1 and TRBJ1-5, with D uncertain. The CDR3 consists of 16 residues. Deletions cut 1 base from V and 4 bases from J, with 14 bases between. Germline CDR1 is MNHNS and CDR2 is SASEGT. CDR3 in amino acids: CASSEDRPGGNQPQHF. CDR3 bases: TGTGCCAGCAGTGAAGACCGGCCAGGCGGTAATCAGCCCCAGCATTTT.

This clone was found once. The genes are TRBV27 and TRBJ1-2; D ambiguous. Germline lookup yields CDR1 MNHEY and CDR2 SMNVEV (reference sequence). There are 14 residues in the CDR3. The V gene lost 5 bases and the J gene lost 4 bases, with 14 bases spanning the gap. Here the CDR3 DNA reads TGTGCCAGCAGTCCCCGGACCGCCACCTATGGCTACACCTTC. Translating it yields CASSPRTATYGYTF.

V is TRBV5-8 and J is TRBJ2-1, with unresolved D. V was shortened by 1 base and J by 4 bases, with 0 bases between the two germline ends. Germline lookup yields CDR1 SGHTS and CDR2 YDEGEE. This CDR3 is built from 11 residues. The CDR3 DNA reads as TGTGCCAGCAGCTTGTACAATGAGCAGTTCTTC. Translating it yields CASSLYNEQFF.

The chain carries TRBV19 and TRBJ1-3; D gene uncertain. Germline V gene data show CDR1 as LNHDA and CDR2 as SQIVND (reference sequence). The CDR3 is 14 amino acids. Trimming cost V 7 bases and J 0 bases, with 10 bases left between them. The CDR3 here is CASIARISGNTIYF. The CDR3 region has the DNA TGTGCCAGTATCGCCAGGATCTCTGGAAACACCATATATTTT.

CDR3 nucleotides: TGTGCCAGAAGCGACGACAGGGTACAGGCTTTCTTT. This sequence encodes CARSDDRVQAFF. The chain joins TRBV5-3 to TRBJ1-1, with 7 bases fitting TRBD1. TRBV5-3 falls under the ORF class, with uncertain function. The CDR3 is 12 residues long. V lost 4 bases and J lost 11; bases outside the gene matches: 8.

The chain joins TRBV12-3 or TRBV12-4 to TRBJ2-1; D gene uncertain. The V end lost 5 bases, the J end lost 8 bases, and 7 bases lay between the germline ends. The CDR3 is 11 amino acids. The CDR3: CASSPRDEQFF. CDR3 bases: TGTGCCAGCAGTCCCCGGGATGAGCAGTTCTTC.

V and J are TRBV6-5 and TRBJ2-7, with TRBD1 identical over 9 bases. This CDR3 is 15 amino acids long. The V gene's germline CDR1 is MNHEY and CDR2 SVGAGI. J gave up 0 bases and V 6 bases, and 6 bases lay outside the gene matches. CDR3 sequence: CASRVGQGFSYEQYF. CDR3 coding DNA: TGTGCCAGCAGAGTGGGACAGGGCTTCTCCTACGAGCAGTACTTC.

V is TRBV10-3 and J is TRBJ2-4; TRBD1 agrees at 9 bases. The germline V gene encodes CDR1 ENHRY and CDR2 SYGVKD. Losses at the gene ends were 7 bases for V and 9 bases for J; bases not matched to a gene: 7. The CDR3 is 13 residues long. The CDR3 DNA sequence: TGTGCCATCAATCGGGACAGGGAAGGCATTCAGTACTTC. Protein sequence: CAINRDREGIQYF.

The chain recombines TRBV9 with TRBJ1-5; no clear D gene. CDR1 and CDR2 (germline): SGDLS, YYNGEE. The CDR3 length is 13 residues. V was pared by 4 bases and J by 0 bases, with 5 bases between. The CDR3 sequence is CASSLYSNQPQHF. The CDR3 DNA is TGTGCCAGCAGCCTCTATAGCAATCAGCCCCAGCATTTT.

This clone showed up just a few times. The rearrangement links TRBV6-2 or TRBV6-3 to TRBJ2-1, with D possibly being TRBD2 (5 bases). The CDR3 has 14 amino acids. The germline V gene has CDR1 MNHEY and CDR2 SVGEGT. V was shortened by 0 bases and J by 4 bases, with 7 bases between the two germline ends. CDR3 coding DNA: TGTGCCAGCAGTTACTCACTAGGGTACAATGAGCAGTTCTTC. Protein sequence: CASSYSLGYNEQFF.

The rearrangement joins TRBV28 to TRBJ1-1; D possibly corresponds to TRBD1 (5 bases). The CDR3 has 16 amino acids. Germline CDR1 is MDHEN and CDR2 is SYDVKM. V shed 1 base and J shed 7 bases, with 19 bases lying between them. CDR3 nucleotides: TGTGCCAGCAGTTTATTTGGCGGGGGGGATTCGGATGAAGCTTTCTTT. It is translated as CASSLFGGGDSDEAFF.

The rearrangement links TRBV18 to TRBJ1-1; D uncertain. V was clipped by 3 bases and J by 2 bases, with 7 bases between them. CDR1 is KGHSH, CDR2 LQKENI, per germline. CDR3 size: 13 residues. The CDR3 nucleotides read TGTGCCAGCTCACCTAACAGTAACACTGAAGCTTTCTTT. Its protein product is CASSPNSNTEAFF.

This sequence joins TRBV11-3 and TRBJ1-2; 9 positions agree with TRBD1. V lost 5 bases and J lost 5; bases outside the gene matches: 9. CDR3 length: 15 residues. The germline V gene has CDR1 SGHNT and CDR2 YENEEA. The CDR3 bases are TGTGCCAGCAGCCCCAGGGGGACAGGGCCTTATGGCTACACCTTC. As protein: CASSPRGTGPYGYTF.